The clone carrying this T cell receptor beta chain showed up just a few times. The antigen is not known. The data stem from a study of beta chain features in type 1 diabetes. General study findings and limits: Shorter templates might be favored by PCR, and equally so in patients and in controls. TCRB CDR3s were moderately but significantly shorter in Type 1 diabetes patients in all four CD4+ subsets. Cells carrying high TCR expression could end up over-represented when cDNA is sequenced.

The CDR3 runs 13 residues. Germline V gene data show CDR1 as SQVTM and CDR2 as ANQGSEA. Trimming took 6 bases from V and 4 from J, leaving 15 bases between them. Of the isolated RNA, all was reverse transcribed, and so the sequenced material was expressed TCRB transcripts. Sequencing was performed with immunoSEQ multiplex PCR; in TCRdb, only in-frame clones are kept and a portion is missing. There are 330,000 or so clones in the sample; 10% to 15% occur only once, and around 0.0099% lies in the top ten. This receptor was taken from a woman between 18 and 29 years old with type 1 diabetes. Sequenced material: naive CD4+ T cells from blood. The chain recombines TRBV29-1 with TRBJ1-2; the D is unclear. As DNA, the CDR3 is TGCAGCGTCTTCGGACGGGCGGGCTATGGCTACACCTTC. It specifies CSVFGRAGYGYTF.